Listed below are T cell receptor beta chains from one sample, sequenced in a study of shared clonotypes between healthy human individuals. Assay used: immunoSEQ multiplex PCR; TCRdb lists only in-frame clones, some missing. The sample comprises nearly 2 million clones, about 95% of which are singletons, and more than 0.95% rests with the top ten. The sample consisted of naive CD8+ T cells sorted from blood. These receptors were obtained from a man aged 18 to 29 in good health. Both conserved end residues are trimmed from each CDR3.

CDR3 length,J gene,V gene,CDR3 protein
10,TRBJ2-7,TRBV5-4,ASRLDSDEQY
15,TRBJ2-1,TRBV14,ASSNPREQGYYNEQF
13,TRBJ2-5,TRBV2,ASSSRLAGQETQY
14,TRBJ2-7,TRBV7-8,ASSSEEGPTSYEQY
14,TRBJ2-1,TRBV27,ASSFYGQGPYNEQF
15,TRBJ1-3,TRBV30,AWSVPHQGAGGNTIY
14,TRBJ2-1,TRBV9,ASSVDGGGTYNEQF
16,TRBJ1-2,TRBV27,ASSSLVGGVGRRDGYT
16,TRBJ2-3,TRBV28,ASSFSSGGDPSTDTQY
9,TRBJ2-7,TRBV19,ASSEGYEQY
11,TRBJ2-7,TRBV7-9,ASNWGPDYEQY
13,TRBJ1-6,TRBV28,ASSPTGTGGSPLH
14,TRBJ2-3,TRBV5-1,ASSLEGSGVADTQY
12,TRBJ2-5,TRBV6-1,ASSDRQGQETQY
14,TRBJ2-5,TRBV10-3,AISEIVGVEQETQY
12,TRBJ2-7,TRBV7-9,ASSSTGGFDEQY
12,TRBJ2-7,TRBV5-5,ASSLYGSSYEQY
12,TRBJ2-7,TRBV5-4,ASSLAGGGYEQY
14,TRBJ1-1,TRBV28,ASSFGTVEGDTEAF
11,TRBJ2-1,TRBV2,ASSEVLINEQF
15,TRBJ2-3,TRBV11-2,ASSLVGLAVSTDTQY
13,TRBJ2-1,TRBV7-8,ASRSGLAVGNEQF
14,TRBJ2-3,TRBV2,ASSEGQGLGTDTQY
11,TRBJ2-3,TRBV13,ASSTLTTDTQY
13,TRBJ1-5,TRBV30,AWRGGTASNQPQH
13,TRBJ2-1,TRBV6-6,ASSNRGTADNEQF
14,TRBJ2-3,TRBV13,ASSWSEGASTDTQY
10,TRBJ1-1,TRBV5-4,ASRGGAPGEF
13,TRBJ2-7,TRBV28,ASSLGGQGVYEQY
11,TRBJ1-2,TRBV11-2,ASSMSRSYGYT
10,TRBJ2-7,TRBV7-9,ASSTGVSEQY
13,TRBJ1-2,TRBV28,ASSSARQGNYGYT
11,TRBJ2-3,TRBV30,AWSQGNPDTQY
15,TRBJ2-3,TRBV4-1,ASSQVQRGGLEDTQY
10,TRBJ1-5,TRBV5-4,ASSQANQPQH
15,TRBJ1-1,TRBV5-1,ASSYFSGTGPNTEAF
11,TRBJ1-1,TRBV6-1,AGGRGSDTEAF
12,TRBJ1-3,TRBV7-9,ASSSTGGGNTIY
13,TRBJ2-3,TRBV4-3,ASSQDKVVWDTQY
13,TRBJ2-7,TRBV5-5,ASSPGQAPSYEQY
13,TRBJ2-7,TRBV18,ASSGTRQGPYEQY
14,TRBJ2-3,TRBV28,ASSLGFRGGADTQY
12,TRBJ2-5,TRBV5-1,ASSLEFAEETQY
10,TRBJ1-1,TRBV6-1,ASSELNTEAF
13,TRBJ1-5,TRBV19,ASSIYTSEFQPQH
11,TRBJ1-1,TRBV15,ATSTGTNTEAF
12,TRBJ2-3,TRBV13,ASSLFLNTDTQY
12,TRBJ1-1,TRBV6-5,ASSRDREVTEAF
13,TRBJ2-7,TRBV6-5,ASSYWVAEGYEQY
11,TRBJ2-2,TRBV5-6,ASSPTFSGELF
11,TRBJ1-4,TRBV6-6,ASIGGSYEKLF
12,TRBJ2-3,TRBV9,ASSTGQGTDTQY
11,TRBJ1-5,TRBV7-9,ASGEGANQPQH
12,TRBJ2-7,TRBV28,ASSLPGASYEQY
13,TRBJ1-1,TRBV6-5,ASSASGGMNTEAF